The rows below give T cell receptor beta chains drawn from one sample of a study of cytomegalovirus exposure and HLA in healthy donors. Profiled with immunoSEQ multiplex PCR; TCRdb holds only in-frame clones, not every one. Of 85,000 to 90,000 clones in the sample, around 80% were seen once. Sequencing input: PBMCs. Receptors originate from a man aged 25-45 years in good health and CMV-seronegative. The CDR3 runs from the conserved cysteine through the conserved F or W. A D gene is named only where the DNA matches it firmly. Rows give clone size only sometimes, using once, few, many, or a class for an expanded clone.

v_call	clone_size	j_call	d_call	cdr3_nt	cdr3_aa
TRBV6-1	-	TRBJ1-2	-	TGTGCCAGCAGTGAAGCAGGCGGGCGGGGCTACACCTTC	CASSEAGGRGYTF
TRBV7-2	-	TRBJ1-1	-	TGTGCCAGCAGCGCTCACCGGGGGAGGGCTTTCTTT	CASSAHRGRAFF
TRBV6-5	-	TRBJ2-3	TRBD2	TGTGCCAGCAGTTCTCTGCGGGGGGACCCAGATACGCAGTATTTT	CASSSLRGDPDTQYF
TRBV5-1	once	TRBJ2-1	-	TGCGCCAGCAGCTTACAGGGTTTCTCCTACAATGAGCAGTTCTTC	CASSLQGFSYNEQFF
TRBV5-1	-	TRBJ1-1	TRBD1	TGCGCCAGCAGCCCAGGACAGGGACCCCTGAACACTGAAGCTTTCTTT	CASSPGQGPLNTEAFF
TRBV5-4	-	TRBJ1-1	-	TGTGCCAGCAGCTTCCCGGGAGGTGGTAGGACTGAAGCTTTCTTT	CASSFPGGGRTEAFF
TRBV7-9	-	TRBJ2-6	TRBD2	TGTGCCAGCAGCTTAGGAGTCGGGGGGGACTACTCTGGGGCCAACGTCCTGACTTTC	CASSLGVGGDYSGANVLTF
TRBV7-3	once	TRBJ2-3	TRBD2	TGTGCCAGCAGCTTAACCGCGTCGGGACTAGCGGGGGGGCATGGTACGCAGTATTTT	CASSLTASGLAGGHGTQYF
TRBV18	-	TRBJ1-1	TRBD1	TGTGCCAGCTCACCACCGAATGGACAGGGGGGGGAAGCTTTCTTT	CASSPPNGQGGEAFF
TRBV28	few	TRBJ1-4	TRBD1	TGTGCCAGCAGCCTGGGACAGCGTAATGAAAAACTGTTTTTT	CASSLGQRNEKLFF
TRBV2	few	TRBJ1-5	TRBD1	TGTGCCAGCAGTGGCAGGGGGTATCAGCCCCAGCATTTT	CASSGRGYQPQHF
TRBV7-9	-	TRBJ2-2	TRBD1	TGTGCCAGCAGCCCCGGACAGGGGGAAGTCGGGGAGCTGTTTTTT	CASSPGQGEVGELFF
TRBV25-1	-	TRBJ2-3	-	TGTGCCAGCACCTCCCCCCTCGGAGAGAACACAGATACGCAGTATTTT	CASTSPLGENTDTQYF
TRBV28	-	TRBJ1-2	-	TGTGCCAGCAGTTTACAGGCCTATGGCTACACCTTC	CASSLQAYGYTF
TRBV12-5	-	TRBJ2-3	TRBD1	TGTGCTAGTGGTATCTCCTCACAGGGGGTGGATACGCAGTATTTT	CASGISSQGVDTQYF
TRBV7-6	-	TRBJ2-3	-	TGTGCCAGCAGCCCCCCTCGGGGGAGACAGGGAACAGATACGCAGTATTTT	CASSPPRGRQGTDTQYF
TRBV5-1	-	TRBJ2-5	-	TGCGCCAGCAGCTTCTACATTGGGGAGACGGAGACCCAGTACTTC	CASSFYIGETETQYF